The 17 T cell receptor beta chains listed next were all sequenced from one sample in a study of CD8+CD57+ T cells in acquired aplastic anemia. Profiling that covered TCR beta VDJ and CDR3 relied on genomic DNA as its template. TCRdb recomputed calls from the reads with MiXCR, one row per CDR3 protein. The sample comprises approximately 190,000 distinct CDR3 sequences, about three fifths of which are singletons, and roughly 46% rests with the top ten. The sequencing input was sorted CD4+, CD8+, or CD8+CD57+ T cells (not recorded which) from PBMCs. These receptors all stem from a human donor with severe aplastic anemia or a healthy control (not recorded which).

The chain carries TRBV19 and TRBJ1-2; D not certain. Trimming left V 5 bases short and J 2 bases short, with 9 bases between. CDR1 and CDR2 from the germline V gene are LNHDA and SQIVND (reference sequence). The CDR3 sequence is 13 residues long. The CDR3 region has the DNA TGTGCCAGTAGTTGGCCTGCGAACTATGGCTACACCTTC. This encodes CASSWPANYGYTF.

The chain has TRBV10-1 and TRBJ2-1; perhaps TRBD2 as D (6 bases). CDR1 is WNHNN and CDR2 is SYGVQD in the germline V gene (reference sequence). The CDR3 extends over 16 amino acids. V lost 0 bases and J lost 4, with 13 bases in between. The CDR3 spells CASSESGGNPYNEQFF. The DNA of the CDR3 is TGCGCCAGCAGTGAGTCTGGGGGGAACCCTTACAATGAGCAGTTCTTC.

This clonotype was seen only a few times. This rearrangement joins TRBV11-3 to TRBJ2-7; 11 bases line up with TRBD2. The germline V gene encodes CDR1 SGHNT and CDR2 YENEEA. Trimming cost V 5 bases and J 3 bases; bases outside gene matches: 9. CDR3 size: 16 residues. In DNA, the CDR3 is TGTGCCAGCAGCGGTCACCCCGGGACTAGCGGCTACGAGCAGTACTTC. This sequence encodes CASSGHPGTSGYEQYF.

The DNA of the CDR3 is TGTGCCAGCAGTAAGCGGGGAGGGGACTATGGCTACACCTTC. It encodes CASSKRGGDYGYTF. The rearrangement uses TRBV25-1 and TRBJ1-2; tentatively, D is TRBD1 (5 bases). V was clipped by 5 bases and J by 3 bases, with 13 bases between them. The CDR3 runs 14 residues. Germline V gene lookup returns CDR1 MGHDK and CDR2 SYGVNS.

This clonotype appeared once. CDR3 region: CSASREGLLGGYTF. CDR3 nucleotide sequence: TGCAGTGCTAGTCGGGAGGGATTGCTCGGTGGCTACACCTTC. The V gene is TRBV20-1, the J gene TRBJ1-2; D is unresolved. The CDR3 loop spans 14 amino acids. Germline CDR1 DFQATT, CDR2 SNEGSKA (reference sequence). The V end lost 3 bases, the J end lost 7 bases, and 18 bases lay between the germline ends.

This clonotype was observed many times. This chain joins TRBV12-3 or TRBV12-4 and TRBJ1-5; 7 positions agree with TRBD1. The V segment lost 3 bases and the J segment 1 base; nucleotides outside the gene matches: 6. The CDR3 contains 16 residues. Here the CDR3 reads CASSFTGVGSNQPQHF. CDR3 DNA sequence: TGTGCCAGCAGTTTTACAGGGGTAGGGAGCAATCAGCCCCAGCATTTT.

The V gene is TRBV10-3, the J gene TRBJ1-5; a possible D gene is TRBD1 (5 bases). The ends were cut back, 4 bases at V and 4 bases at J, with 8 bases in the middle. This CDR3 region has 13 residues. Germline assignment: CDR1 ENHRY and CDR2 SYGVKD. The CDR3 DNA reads TGTGCCATCAGTGGACCAGGGAATCAGCCCCAGCATTTT. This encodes CAISGPGNQPQHF.

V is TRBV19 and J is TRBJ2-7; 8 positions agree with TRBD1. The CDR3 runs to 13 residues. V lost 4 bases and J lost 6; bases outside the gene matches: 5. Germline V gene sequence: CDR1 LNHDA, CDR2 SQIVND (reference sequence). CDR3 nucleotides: TGTGCCAGTAGTACGGGGACAGGTAGCGAGCAGTACTTC. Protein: CASSTGTGSEQYF.

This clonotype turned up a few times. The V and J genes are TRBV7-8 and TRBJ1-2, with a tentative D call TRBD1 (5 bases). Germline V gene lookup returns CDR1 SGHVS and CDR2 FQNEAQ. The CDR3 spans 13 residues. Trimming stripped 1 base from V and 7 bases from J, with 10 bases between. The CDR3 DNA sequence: TGTGCCAGCAGCTTAGGTAGACAGCTTGGCTACACCTTC. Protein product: CASSLGRQLGYTF.

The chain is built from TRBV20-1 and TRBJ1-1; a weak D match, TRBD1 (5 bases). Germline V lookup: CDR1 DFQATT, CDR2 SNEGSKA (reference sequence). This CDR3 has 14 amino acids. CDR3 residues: CTPGPTGALTEAFF. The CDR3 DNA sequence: TGCACCCCCGGACCAACCGGGGCCCTCACTGAAGCTTTCTTT.

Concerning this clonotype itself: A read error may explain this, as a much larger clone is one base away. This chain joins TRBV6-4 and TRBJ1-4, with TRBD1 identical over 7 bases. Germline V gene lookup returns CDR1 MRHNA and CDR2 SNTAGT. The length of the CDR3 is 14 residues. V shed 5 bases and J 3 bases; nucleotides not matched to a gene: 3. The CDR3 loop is CASSNQGANEKLFF. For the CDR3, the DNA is TGTGCCAGCAGTAACCAGGGGGCTAATGAAAAACTGTTTTTT.

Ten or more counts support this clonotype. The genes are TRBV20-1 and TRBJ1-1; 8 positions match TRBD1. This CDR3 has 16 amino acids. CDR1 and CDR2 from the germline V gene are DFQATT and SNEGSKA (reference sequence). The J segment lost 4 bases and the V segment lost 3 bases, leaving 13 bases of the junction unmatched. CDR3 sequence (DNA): TGCAGTGCTAGGGGGACAGGAACGCTGGGGAGCACTGAAGCTTTCTTT. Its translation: CSARGTGTLGSTEAFF.

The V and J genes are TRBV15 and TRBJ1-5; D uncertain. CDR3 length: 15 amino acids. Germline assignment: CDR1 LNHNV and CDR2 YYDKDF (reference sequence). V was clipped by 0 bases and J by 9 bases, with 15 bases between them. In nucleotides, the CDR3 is TGTGCCACCAGCAGAGATAGAGGTTCTGCGGCGCCCCAGCATTTT. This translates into CATSRDRGSAAPQHF.

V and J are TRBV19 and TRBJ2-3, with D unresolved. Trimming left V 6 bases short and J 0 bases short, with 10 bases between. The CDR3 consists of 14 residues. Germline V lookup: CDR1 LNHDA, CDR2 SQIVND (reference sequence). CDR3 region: CASRPQSSTDTQYF. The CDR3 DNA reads TGTGCCAGTAGACCGCAAAGTAGCACAGATACGCAGTATTTT.

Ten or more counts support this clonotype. The CDR3 DNA reads TGTGCCAGTAGTATGGGGCCAAGCACTGAAGCTTTCTTT. Amino acid sequence: CASSMGPSTEAFF. V is TRBV19 and J is TRBJ1-1; tentative D call: TRBD1 (5 bases). The CDR3 is 13 residues long. Germline V gene data show CDR1 as LNHDA and CDR2 as SQIVND (reference sequence). V was pared by 3 bases and J by 4 bases, with 9 bases between. The full variable domain, completed using reference TRBV19 and TRBJ1-1, is DGGITQSPKYLFRKEGQNVTLSCEQNLNHDAMYWYRQDPGQGLRLIYYSQIVNDFQKGDIAEGYSVSREKKESFPLTVTSAQKNPTAFYLCASSMGPSTEAFFGQGTRLTVV.

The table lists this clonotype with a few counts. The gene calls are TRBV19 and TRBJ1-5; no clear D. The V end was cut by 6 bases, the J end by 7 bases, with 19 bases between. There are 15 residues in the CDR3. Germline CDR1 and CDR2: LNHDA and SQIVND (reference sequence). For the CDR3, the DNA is TGTGCCAGTAGACCAGCGAACACTCGGGAGCAGCCCCAGCATTTT. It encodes CASRPANTREQPQHF.

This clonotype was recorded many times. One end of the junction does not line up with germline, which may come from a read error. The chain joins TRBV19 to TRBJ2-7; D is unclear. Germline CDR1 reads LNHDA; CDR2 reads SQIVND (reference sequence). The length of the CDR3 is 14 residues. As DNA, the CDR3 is TGCGCCAGCAGTGATCGGACCGGCTCCTACGAGCAGTACTTC. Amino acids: CASSDRTGSYEQYF. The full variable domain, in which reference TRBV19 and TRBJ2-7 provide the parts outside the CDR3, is DGGITQSPKYLFRKEGQNVTLSCEQNLNHDAMYWYRQDPGQGLRLIYYSQIVNDFQKGDIAEGYSVSREKKESFPLTVTSAQKNPTAFYLCASSDRTGSYEQYFGPGTRLTVT.